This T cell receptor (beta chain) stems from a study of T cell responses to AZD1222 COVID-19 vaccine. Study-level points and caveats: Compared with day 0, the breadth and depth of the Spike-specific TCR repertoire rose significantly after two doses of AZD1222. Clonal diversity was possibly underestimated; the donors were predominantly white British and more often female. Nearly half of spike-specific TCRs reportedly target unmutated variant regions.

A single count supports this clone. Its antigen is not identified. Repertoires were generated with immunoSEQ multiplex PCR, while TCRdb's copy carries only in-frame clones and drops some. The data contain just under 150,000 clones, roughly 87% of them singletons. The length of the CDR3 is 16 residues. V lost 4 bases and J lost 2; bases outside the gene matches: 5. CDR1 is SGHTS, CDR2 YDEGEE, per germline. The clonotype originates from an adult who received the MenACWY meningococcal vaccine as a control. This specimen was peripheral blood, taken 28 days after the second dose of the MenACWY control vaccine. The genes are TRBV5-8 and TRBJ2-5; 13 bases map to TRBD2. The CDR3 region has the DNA TGTGCCAGCAGCCTAGGACTAGCGGGGGTTCAAGAGACCCAGTACTTC. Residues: CASSLGLAGVQETQYF.